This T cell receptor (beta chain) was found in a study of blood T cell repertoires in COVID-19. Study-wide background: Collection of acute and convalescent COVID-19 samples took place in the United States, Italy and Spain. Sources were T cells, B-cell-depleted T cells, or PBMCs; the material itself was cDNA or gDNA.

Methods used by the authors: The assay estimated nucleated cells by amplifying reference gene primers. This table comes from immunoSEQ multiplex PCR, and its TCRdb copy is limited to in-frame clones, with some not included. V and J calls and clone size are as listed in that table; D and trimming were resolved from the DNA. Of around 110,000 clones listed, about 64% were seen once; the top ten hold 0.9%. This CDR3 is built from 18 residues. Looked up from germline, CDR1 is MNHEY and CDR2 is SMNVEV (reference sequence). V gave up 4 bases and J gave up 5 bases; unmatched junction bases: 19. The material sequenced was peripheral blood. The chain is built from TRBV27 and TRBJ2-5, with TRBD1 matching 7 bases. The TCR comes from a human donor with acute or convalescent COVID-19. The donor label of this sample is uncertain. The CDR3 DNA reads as TGTGCCAGCAGTTCATTGGCCGGGACAGTGGGGTTCGGGGAGACCCAGTACTTC. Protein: CASSSLAGTVGFGETQYF.